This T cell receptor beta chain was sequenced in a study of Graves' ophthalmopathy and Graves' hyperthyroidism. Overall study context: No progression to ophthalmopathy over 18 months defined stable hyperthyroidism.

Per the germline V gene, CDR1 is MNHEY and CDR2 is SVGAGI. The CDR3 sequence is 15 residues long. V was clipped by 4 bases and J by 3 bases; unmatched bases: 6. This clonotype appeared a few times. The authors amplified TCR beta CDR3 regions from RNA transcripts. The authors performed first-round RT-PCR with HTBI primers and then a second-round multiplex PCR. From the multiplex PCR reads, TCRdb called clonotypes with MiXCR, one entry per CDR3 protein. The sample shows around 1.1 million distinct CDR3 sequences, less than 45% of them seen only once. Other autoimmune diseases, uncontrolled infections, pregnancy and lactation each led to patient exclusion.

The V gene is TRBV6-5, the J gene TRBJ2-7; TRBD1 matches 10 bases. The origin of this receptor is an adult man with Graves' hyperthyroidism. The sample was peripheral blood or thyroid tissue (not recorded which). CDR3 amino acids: CASSSRRTGGYEQYF. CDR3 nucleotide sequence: TGTGCCAGCAGTTCCCGGCGGACAGGGGGCTACGAGCAGTACTTC.